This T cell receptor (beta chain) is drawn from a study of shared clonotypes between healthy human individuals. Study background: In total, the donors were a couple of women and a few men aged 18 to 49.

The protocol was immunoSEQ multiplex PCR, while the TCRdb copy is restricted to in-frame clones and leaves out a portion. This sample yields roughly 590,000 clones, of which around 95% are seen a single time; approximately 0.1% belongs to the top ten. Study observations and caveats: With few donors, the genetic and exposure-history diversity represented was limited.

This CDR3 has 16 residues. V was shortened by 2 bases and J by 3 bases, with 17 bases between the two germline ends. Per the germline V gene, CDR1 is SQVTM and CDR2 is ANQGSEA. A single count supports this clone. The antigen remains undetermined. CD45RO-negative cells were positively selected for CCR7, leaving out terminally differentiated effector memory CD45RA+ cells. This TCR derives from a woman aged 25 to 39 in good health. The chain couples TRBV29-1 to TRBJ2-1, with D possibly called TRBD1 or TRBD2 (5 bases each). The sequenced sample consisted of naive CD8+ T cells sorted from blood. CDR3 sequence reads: CSVEPHRDGDYNEQFF. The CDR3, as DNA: TGCAGCGTTGAACCCCACCGGGACGGAGACTACAATGAGCAGTTCTTC.